There are a few counts of the clone carrying this T cell receptor (beta chain). V lost 0 bases, J lost 3 bases, and 11 bases lay in between. Germline values: CDR1 LGHNA, CDR2 YNFKEQ. The length of the CDR3 is 15 residues. This entry comes from a study of blood T cell repertoires in COVID-19. The repertoire was sequenced with immunoSEQ multiplex PCR; TCRdb's copy has only in-frame clones and lacks some. The data hold some 370,000 clones, with around four fifths observed a single time. V gene TRBV4-2 combines with J gene TRBJ1-2, with D perhaps matching TRBD1 (5 bases). The receptor was derived from a woman aged 45 to 65 who had recovered from COVID-19. The sequenced sample was PBMCs or T cells enriched from blood (not recorded which). The CDR3 spells CASSQETRADYGYTF. CDR3 bases: TGTGCCAGCAGCCAAGAAACCAGGGCGGACTATGGCTACACCTTC.